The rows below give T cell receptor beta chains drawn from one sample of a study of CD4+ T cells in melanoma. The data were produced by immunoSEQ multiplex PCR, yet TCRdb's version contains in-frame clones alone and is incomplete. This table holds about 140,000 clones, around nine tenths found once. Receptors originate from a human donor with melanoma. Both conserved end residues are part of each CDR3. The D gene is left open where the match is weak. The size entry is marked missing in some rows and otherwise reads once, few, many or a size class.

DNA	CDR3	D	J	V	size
TGTGCCAGCAGCCTGACTATCGCGGGGGACACTGGAAACACCATATATTTT	CASSLTIAGDTGNTIYF	.	TRBJ1-3	TRBV7-9	.
TGTGCCAGCAGTGTGAACAGGGAAACAAATGGCTACACCTTC	CASSVNRETNGYTF	.	TRBJ1-2	TRBV2	.
TGTGCCAGCAGCTTAGGGGTCGGAAACTACAATGAGCAGTTCTTC	CASSLGVGNYNEQFF	.	TRBJ2-1	TRBV11-3	.
TGTGCCAGCAGCTTAGCCTTCATAGACAGGGACTACGAGCAGTACTTC	CASSLAFIDRDYEQYF	TRBD1	TRBJ2-7	TRBV11-2	.
TGTGCCAGCTCACCACCGGGGGAAGAGACCCAGTACTTC	CASSPPGEETQYF	.	TRBJ2-5	TRBV18	.
TGTGCCAGCAGCACTGACACGAACACTGAAGCTTTCTTT	CASSTDTNTEAFF	.	TRBJ1-1	TRBV5-6	.
TGCGCCAGCAGATTGACGGAAAACACTGAAGCTTTCTTT	CASRLTENTEAFF	.	TRBJ1-1	TRBV10-2	.
TGTGCCAGCAGCTTGAACAGGAGGACTGAAGCTTTCTTT	CASSLNRRTEAFF	.	TRBJ1-1	TRBV5-8	.
TGTGCCAGCAGCACCCAAGGCGTCCGGGAGACCCAGTACTTC	CASSTQGVRETQYF	.	TRBJ2-5	TRBV9	.
TGTGCCAGCAGCTTTGACAGGCAAAGCACAGATACGCAGTATTTT	CASSFDRQSTDTQYF	.	TRBJ2-3	TRBV5-6	.
TGTGCTAGTGCGGGACAGGGGAATAGCAATCAGCCCCAGCATTTT	CASAGQGNSNQPQHF	TRBD1	TRBJ1-5	TRBV12-5	once
TGTGCCAGTAGTACAGGCAACTACTACGAGCAGTACTTC	CASSTGNYYEQYF	.	TRBJ2-7	TRBV19	.
TGTGCCAGCAGTCAAAATAGGTATGAGCAGTTCTTC	CASSQNRYEQFF	.	TRBJ2-1	TRBV11-2	.
TGCGCCAGCAGCTTGGCCCCGTTGAACACTGAAGCTTTCTTT	CASSLAPLNTEAFF	.	TRBJ1-1	TRBV5-1	.
TGCGCCAGCAGCTTGGGCCCTACAGGGGACCCTCGCCTGGGGAAAGATTCACCCCTCCACTTT	CASSLGPTGDPRLGKDSPLHF	TRBD1	TRBJ1-6	TRBV5-1	.
TGCAGCGTTTTTGAGGGGGCGGGCCCGAACACCGGGGAGCTGTTTTTT	CSVFEGAGPNTGELFF	TRBD1	TRBJ2-2	TRBV29-1	.
TGTGCCAGCTCACCGTCCAGGGCCAACGTCCTGACTTTC	CASSPSRANVLTF	.	TRBJ2-6	TRBV18	.